This T cell receptor (beta chain) was identified during a study of naive and memory T cell subsets. Broader study findings: Activation and differentiation may alter RNA-based TCR counts.

This CDR3 contains 12 residues. Germline CDR1 is SQVTM and CDR2 is ANQGSEA. The V and J ends lost 4 bases and 4 bases respectively, with 10 bases between them. Two oligonucleotides, mixed equimolar, formed the beta constant-region primer covering TRBC1 and TRBC2. TCRdb itself ran the UMI-ligation and nested PCR reads through MiXCR, one entry per CDR3 protein. The repertoire holds some 150,000 distinct CDR3 sequences, with 15% to 20% as singletons. About this clonotype: Its specificity is not known.

Sequencing was done on a sample of naive CD4+ T cells from blood. The TCR originated in a human donor in good health. The chain has TRBV29-1 and TRBJ2-5, with D perhaps matching TRBD2 (5 bases). This CDR3 reads CSVVEALETQYF. For the CDR3, the DNA is TGCAGCGTTGTGGAGGCTCTAGAGACCCAGTACTTC.